This TCR beta chain was identified during a study of blood T cell repertoires in COVID-19. Whole-study context: The United States, Italy and Spain supplied acute and convalescent COVID-19 samples. From T cells, B-cell-depleted T cells, or PBMCs came the material, which was cDNA or gDNA.

In the study's own analysis: Researchers report that nucleated cell counts were estimated from reference gene primer amplification. Assay: immunoSEQ multiplex PCR; the TCRdb copy retains only in-frame clones and omits some. V, J and clone size derive from that table, while D and trimming were established from the DNA sequence. The sample records 25,000 to 35,000 clones, 75% to 90% being singletons. With 5 bases clipped from V and 4 bases from J, the junction kept 8 bases outside the gene matches. The CDR3 has 15 amino acids. Germline CDR1 is SNHLY and CDR2 is FYNNEI. The rearrangement links TRBV2 to TRBJ2-3; TRBD1 matches 8 bases. This receptor was taken from a human donor with acute or convalescent COVID-19. The donor label of this sample is uncertain. The sequenced material came from peripheral blood. Here the CDR3 reads CASSQDRGNADTQYF. In nucleotides, the CDR3 is TGTGCCAGCAGTCAAGACAGGGGCAACGCAGATACGCAGTATTTT.